The 18 T cell receptor beta chains below come from one sample, sequenced in a study of Graves' ophthalmopathy and Graves' hyperthyroidism. RNA transcripts were the template, and TCR beta CDR3 regions were amplified from them. HTBI primers were employed in first-round RT-PCR, then a second-round multiplex PCR followed. In TCRdb, the multiplex PCR reads were re-called with MiXCR into one record per CDR3 protein. The sample has hundreds of thousands of distinct CDR3 sequences; about 44% are singletons. Sequences were obtained from peripheral blood. The origin of the receptors is an adult man with Graves' ophthalmopathy.

The V gene is TRBV6-5, the J gene TRBJ1-6; D unclear. The CDR3 consists of 14 residues. Germline V gene sequence: CDR1 MNHEY, CDR2 SVGAGI. With 4 bases removed from V and 4 bases from J, the gap between germline ends came to 8 bases. CDR3 sequence (DNA): TGTGCCAGCAGTTTCGGGAATTATAATTCACCCCTCCACTTT. Translation gives CASSFGNYNSPLHF.

Notes on this clonotype: The CDR3 carries no conserved terminal phenylalanine or tryptophan, so it likely arises from a read error. V gene TRBV12-3 or TRBV12-4 combines with J gene TRBJ1-1; D not resolved. Trimming stripped 7 bases from V and 5 bases from J, with 17 bases between. The CDR3 is made up of 14 amino acids. CDR3 nucleotides: TGTGCCAGCACCCCCGAGCTGGTGAGGACTGAAGCTTTCCTT. Its translation is CASTPELVRTEAFL.

This clonotype has at least ten counts. The chain employs TRBV10-3 and TRBJ2-3; D is unresolved. The CDR3 is 13 residues long. V dropped 2 bases and J dropped 2 bases, with 5 bases sitting between them. The V gene's germline CDR1 is ENHRY and CDR2 SYGVKD. The CDR3, as DNA: TGTGCCATCAGTGAGCGGCTCACAGATACGCAGTATTTT. This gives the protein CAISERLTDTQYF.

The V gene is TRBV5-1, the J gene TRBJ1-5; D is possibly TRBD1 (6 bases). Between the trimmed V and J ends, which lost 4 bases and 10 bases, there was a span of 12 bases. The CDR3 runs to 12 residues. Germline CDR1 SGHRS, CDR2 YFSETQ. In nucleotides, the CDR3 is TGCGCCAGCAGCACGGGCGGGGGCCCCCAGCATTTT. Its translation is CASSTGGGPQHF.

The V and J genes are TRBV4-1 and TRBJ1-6, with D hard to call. This CDR3 comprises 16 residues. V dropped 3 bases and J dropped 0 bases, with 9 bases sitting between them. CDR1 and CDR2 (germline): MGHRA, YSYEKL. Here the CDR3 DNA reads TGCGCCAGCAGCCATAGGACGGTCTCCTATAATTCACCCCTCCACTTT. Its protein is CASSHRTVSYNSPLHF.

The gene calls are TRBV19 and TRBJ2-7; no firm D call. CDR1 and CDR2 from the germline V gene are LNHDA and SQIVND (reference sequence). V was shortened by 1 base and J by 0 bases, with 10 bases between the two germline ends. The CDR3 runs 15 residues. The chain's CDR3 is CASSIAADPSYEQYF. The CDR3, as DNA: TGTGCCAGTAGTATAGCCGCAGACCCCTCCTACGAGCAGTACTTC.

The table lists this clonotype with a few counts. Mismatch with germline at one junction end may stem from a read error. The chain employs TRBV10-3 and TRBJ2-5; D might be TRBD1 (5 bases). Germline V gene lookup returns CDR1 ENHRY and CDR2 SYGVKD. The CDR3 spans 12 residues. This CDR3 is CATSESGETQYF. The CDR3 nucleotides read TGTGCCACCAGTGAGTCAGGGGAGACCCAGTACTTC.

This clonotype was seen many times. The chain is built from TRBV7-9 and TRBJ2-7; 9 bases match TRBD1. The V gene's germline CDR1 is SEHNR and CDR2 FQNEAQ (reference sequence). This CDR3 contains 16 residues. The V gene end was trimmed by 6 bases and the J gene end by 3 bases; junction bases not matched to a gene: 12. The CDR3 DNA reads TGTGCCAGCAGAGGGACGATCAGGGGACAGGGCTACGAGCAGTACTTC. It yields the protein CASRGTIRGQGYEQYF.

This clonotype occurred many times. The CDR3 reads CSVVDSQNYGYTF. As DNA, the CDR3 is TGCAGCGTTGTAGATAGTCAGAACTATGGCTACACCTTC. The genes are TRBV29-1 and TRBJ1-2; D is unresolved. V was trimmed by 4 bases and J by 2 bases, leaving 11 bases between them. The CDR3 sequence is 13 residues long. CDR1 and CDR2 from the germline V gene are SQVTM and ANQGSEA.

At least ten counts were recorded for this clonotype. The chain combines TRBV15 with TRBJ1-2; TRBD1 matches at 9 bases. Losses at the gene ends were 0 bases for V and 13 bases for J; bases not matched to a gene: 9. CDR1 LNHNV and CDR2 YYDKDF come from the germline V gene (reference sequence). The CDR3 length is 14 residues. The CDR3 nucleotides are TGTGCCACCAGCAGAGACCATGGACAGGGGAGTCGCACCTTC. Its protein product is CATSRDHGQGSRTF.

The rearrangement uses TRBV19 and TRBJ1-6; possibly TRBD1 for D (5 bases). This CDR3 comprises 15 residues. Between the trimmed V and J ends, which lost 4 bases and 10 bases, there was a span of 17 bases. Germline V gene lookup returns CDR1 LNHDA and CDR2 SQIVND (reference sequence). CDR3 coding DNA: TGTGCCAGTAGTACCACTTCAGGGCGAGGGTCACCCCTCCACTTT. Translated: CASSTTSGRGSPLHF.

As for this clonotype: Possible read error: a much larger clone is one base away. J is TRBJ1-4 and V is TRBV24-1; 9 bases align to TRBD1. CDR1 and CDR2 (germline): KGHDR, SFDVKD. CDR3 length: 15 residues. CDR3 region: CAPSESGQGDEKLFF. The CDR3 DNA reads TGTGCCCCCAGTGAGTCGGGACAGGGAGATGAAAAACTGTTTTTT.

On this clonotype: A read error may account for a junction end that differs from germline. This chain joins TRBV25-1 and TRBJ2-2; 7 bases are a match to TRBD1. This CDR3 comprises 16 residues. Germline lookup yields CDR1 MGHDK and CDR2 SYGVNS. The CDR3 loop is CASSQSRGGHTGELFF. The CDR3 nucleotides read TGCGCCAGCAGCCAGTCCCGAGGGGGCCACACCGGGGAGCTGTTTTTT.

Ten or more counts support this clonotype. The DNA for the CDR3 is TGTGCCAGCAGCCAAGGGATACTAAACACCATATATTTT. Translated, it gives CASSQGILNTIYF. V gene TRBV14 combines with J gene TRBJ1-3, with D uncertain. The CDR3 has 13 residues. CDR1 SGHDN and CDR2 FVKESK come from the germline V gene. The V gene lost 1 base and the J gene lost 6 bases, with 7 bases spanning the gap. The variable domain in full, completed from reference TRBV14 and TRBJ1-3, reads EAGVTQFPSHSVIEKGQTVTLRCDPISGHDNLYWYRRVMGKEIKFLLHFVKESKQDESGMPNNRFLAERTGGTYSTLKVQPAELEDSGVYFCASSQGILNTIYFGEGSWLTVV.

This clonotype was detected only once. The rearrangement links TRBV24-1 to TRBJ1-5, with 8 bases matching TRBD1. This CDR3 has 16 amino acids. Germline CDR1 is KGHDR and CDR2 is SFDVKD. V trimming: 4 bases; J trimming: 6 bases; junction bases outside the gene matches: 10. The CDR3 bases are TGTGCCACCAGTGACCCAGGACAGGGTCCCAGTCAGCCCCAGCATTTT. Amino acid sequence: CATSDPGQGPSQPQHF.

Of note for this clonotype: A much larger clone lies one base from this, so it may be a read error. The chain couples TRBV10-3 to TRBJ1-2; maybe TRBD1 (5 bases). The CDR3 is 14 residues long. From germline, CDR1 is ENHRY and CDR2 SYGVKD. In nucleotides, the CDR3 is TGTGTCATCAGACGACCTGGACAAGACTATGGCTACACCTTC. This encodes CVIRRPGQDYGYTF.

The CDR3 DNA is TGTGCCACCAGCAGTGTCGGTAATTCACCCCTCCACTTT. Protein: CATSSVGNSPLHF. This chain uses TRBV15 with TRBJ1-6, with unresolved D. Deletions cut 3 bases from V and 6 bases from J, with 6 bases between. There are 13 residues in the CDR3. The germline CDR1 and CDR2 sequences are LNHNV and YYDKDF (reference sequence).

The table lists this clonotype with a few counts. The DNA for the CDR3 is TGTGCCAGCAGTTCTGCAGGGAGAGAAAAACTGTTTTTT. Translating it yields CASSSAGREKLFF. The V gene is TRBV6-5, the J gene TRBJ1-4, with D perhaps TRBD1 (5 bases). CDR1 is MNHEY, CDR2 SVGAGI, per germline. The CDR3 extends over 13 amino acids. Trimming took off 4 bases at V and 8 bases at J, with 11 bases between the two ends.